These 15 T cell receptor beta chains were all obtained from the same sample, sequenced in a study of T cell responses to AZD1222 COVID-19 vaccine. This table comes from immunoSEQ multiplex PCR, and its TCRdb copy is limited to in-frame clones, with some not included. The repertoire includes more than 140,000 clones, roughly nine tenths of them detected once, and approximately 3% sits in the top ten. Specimen: peripheral blood, collected on day 0 of AZD1222 vaccination. Receptors originate from an adult in good health.

The chain employs TRBV4-3 and TRBJ2-1; 11 nucleotides line up with TRBD1. Trimming cost V 2 bases and J 14 bases; bases outside gene matches: 8. Per germline, CDR1 LGHNA and CDR2 YSLEER. This CDR3 has 14 residues. The CDR3 nucleotides are TGCGCCAGCAGCCAAACGTGGGGACAGGGGGTTGAGTTCTTC. It codes for CASSQTWGQGVEFF.

CDR3 nucleotides: TGTGCCAGCAGTGAGCTAGCGGGAGGGGTTGAGCAGTTCTTC. This translates into CASSELAGGVEQFF. The chain is built from TRBV6-1 and TRBJ2-1; 12 positions agree with TRBD2. J gave up 9 bases and V 3 bases, and 3 bases lay outside the gene matches. In germline, CDR1 is MNHNS, CDR2 SASEGT. The CDR3 spans 14 residues.

The V gene is TRBV3-1 (or the pseudogene TRBV3-2), the J gene TRBJ2-7; possibly TRBD2 for D (5 bases). Per the germline V gene, CDR1 is LGHDT and CDR2 is YNNKEL (reference sequence). The CDR3 totals 12 residues. V lost 4 bases and J lost 2, with 6 bases in between. CDR3 region: CASSPGAYEQYF. Here the CDR3 DNA reads TGTGCCAGCAGCCCCGGGGCCTACGAGCAGTACTTC.

The CDR3 bases are TGTGCCAGCAGTGAAGGTCCCAGCTCTGGAAACACCATATATTTT. Amino acid sequence: CASSEGPSSGNTIYF. The genes are TRBV6-1 and TRBJ1-3; no clear D. Germline V lookup: CDR1 MNHNS, CDR2 SASEGT. Trimming took 1 base from V and 0 from J, leaving 7 bases between them. This CDR3 comprises 15 residues.

The CDR3 nucleotides read TGTGCCAGCAGACCAACGGGACAGTCCACAGATACGCAGTATTTT. Translation gives CASRPTGQSTDTQYF. The genes are TRBV6-5 and TRBJ2-3; TRBD1 agrees at 7 bases. Germline V gene data show CDR1 as MNHEY and CDR2 as SVGAGI. The CDR3 is 15 residues long. With 6 bases clipped from V and 2 bases from J, the junction kept 8 bases outside the gene matches.

This rearrangement joins TRBV18 to TRBJ2-1; 8 nucleotides line up with TRBD2. V was clipped by 3 bases and J by 2 bases; unmatched bases: 9. This CDR3 comprises 17 residues. CDR1 is KGHSH, CDR2 LQKENI, per germline. The CDR3 here is CASSPAGGAGAYNEQFF. The CDR3 DNA is TGTGCCAGCTCACCCGCGGGGGGAGCGGGCGCCTACAATGAGCAGTTCTTC.

The V and J genes are TRBV6-5 and TRBJ2-3; 7 nucleotides line up with TRBD2. CDR1 MNHEY and CDR2 SVGAGI come from the germline V gene. With 5 bases clipped from V and 6 bases from J, the junction kept 8 bases outside the gene matches. The CDR3 is 14 residues long. The CDR3 here is CASSPLGEGDTQYF. Written as DNA, the CDR3 is TGTGCCAGCAGTCCGTTGGGGGAGGGTGATACGCAGTATTTT.

This chain uses TRBV6-1 with TRBJ2-3, with 8 bases lining up with TRBD2. Germline V gene sequence: CDR1 MNHNS, CDR2 SASEGT. Unmatched junction bases numbered 10, after V lost 2 bases and J lost 9 bases. CDR3 length: 15 residues. DNA for the CDR3: TGTGCCAGCAGTGAACCCGGGGGGGCCTCTTTAACGCAGTATTTT. It specifies CASSEPGGASLTQYF.

The V call is TRBV30, the J call TRBJ1-4; D might be TRBD1 (6 bases). Germline-derived CDR1 and CDR2 are GTSNPN and SVGIG (reference sequence). V shed 1 base and J shed 8 bases, with 17 bases lying between them. CDR3 length: 15 amino acids. DNA of the CDR3: TGTGCCTGGAGTGATGCTCGGGGGGCCGGGGAAAAACTGTTTTTT. Protein: CAWSDARGAGEKLFF. Full variable domain (rest looked up from reference TRBV30 and TRBJ1-4): SQTIHQWPATLVQPVGSPLSLECTVEGTSNPNLYWYRQAAGRGLQLLFYSVGIGQISSEVPQNLSASRPQDRQFILSSKKLLLSDSGFYLCAWSDARGAGEKLFFGSGTQLSVL.

The gene calls are TRBV5-5 and TRBJ1-1, with a possible D match to TRBD1 (5 bases). The CDR3 consists of 17 residues. V was trimmed by 4 bases and J by 4 bases, leaving 23 bases between them. Germline-derived CDR1 and CDR2 are SGHKS and YYEKEE (reference sequence). The CDR3 sequence: CASSPTPRQPLGTEAFF. In DNA form, the CDR3 reads TGTGCCAGCAGCCCCACCCCCCGACAGCCCCTGGGCACTGAAGCTTTCTTT.

J is TRBJ2-1 and V is TRBV7-3, with a weak D call TRBD2 (9 bases). The germline gives CDR1 SGHTA, CDR2 FQGTGA. The CDR3 has 17 amino acids. V was shortened by 6 bases and J by 5 bases, with 23 bases between the two germline ends. The CDR3, as DNA: TGTGCCAGCAGTTTACAGGGGGGACTAGCTTCCCACAATGAGCAGTTCTTC. It specifies CASSLQGGLASHNEQFF.

The rearrangement uses TRBV6-9 and TRBJ2-2, with D unresolved. CDR1 is MNHGY and CDR2 is SVAAGI in the germline V gene. The CDR3 runs to 17 residues. Trimming cost V 5 bases and J 0 bases, with 16 bases left between them. The CDR3 is CASSPSFVQANTGELFF. The CDR3 DNA sequence: TGTGCCAGCAGTCCCTCCTTTGTCCAAGCGAACACCGGGGAGCTGTTTTTT.

The gene calls are TRBV28 and TRBJ2-1; a weak D match, TRBD1 (6 bases). The ends were cut back, 1 base at V and 3 bases at J, with 10 bases in the middle. Germline V CDR1 and CDR2: MDHEN, SYDVKM. The CDR3 is 15 amino acids. DNA for the CDR3: TGTGCCAGCAGTTTATACAGGGCAAACTACAATGAGCAGTTCTTC. Its translation: CASSLYRANYNEQFF.

The chain recombines TRBV29-1 with TRBJ1-2, with TRBD1 matching over 7 bases. V trimming: 3 bases; J trimming: 4 bases; junction bases outside the gene matches: 14. This CDR3 region has 16 residues. Germline V lookup: CDR1 SQVTM, CDR2 ANQGSEA. The CDR3 DNA sequence: TGCAGCGTTGATCGACAGGGACAAGACGACGGCTATGGCTACACCTTC. Residues: CSVDRQGQDDGYGYTF.

The chain links TRBV30 to TRBJ1-6; the match to TRBD1 covers 7 bases. Germline CDR1 reads GTSNPN; CDR2 reads SVGIG (reference sequence). This CDR3 comprises 14 residues. V lost 4 bases to trimming and J lost 7 bases; unmatched junction nucleotides: 7. The CDR3 loop is CAWKFDRENSPLHF. CDR3 coding DNA: TGTGCCTGGAAATTCGACAGGGAAAATTCACCCCTCCACTTT. Drawing the rest from reference TRBV30 and TRBJ1-6, the complete variable domain is SQTIHQWPATLVQPVGSPLSLECTVEGTSNPNLYWYRQAAGRGLQLLFYSVGIGQISSEVPQNLSASRPQDRQFILSSKKLLLSDSGFYLCAWKFDRENSPLHFGNGTRLTVT.